This T cell receptor (beta chain) was recovered during a study of CD8 T cells in Susac syndrome. This CDR3 contains 14 residues. Trimming at V came to 5 bases and at J to 3 bases, leaving 4 bases not matched to a gene. Per the germline V gene, CDR1 is MDHEN and CDR2 is SYDVKM. The RNA input was roughly 0.45 to 1 ug, and it was reverse transcribed with random hexamers. TCRdb called the immunoSEQ multiplex PCR reads again in MiXCR, with one record for every CDR3 protein. Altogether about 300,000 distinct CDR3 sequences are present, approximately 90% being singletons, with the ten largest covering 0.18%.

The rearrangement links TRBV28 to TRBJ1-1, with 9 bases that match TRBD1. This TCR was recovered from a human donor with multiple sclerosis. The source material was CD8+ T cells from PBMCs. The CDR3 is CASSQDRGDTEAFF. In DNA form, the CDR3 reads TGTGCCAGCAGTCAGGACAGGGGTGACACTGAAGCTTTCTTT.